This is a list of T cell receptor beta chains from one sample in a study of blood T cell repertoires in COVID-19. Assay: immunoSEQ multiplex PCR; the TCRdb copy retains only in-frame clones and omits some. The table records nearly 250,000 clones, around 89% of them present only once. The specimen was PBMCs or T cells enriched from blood (not recorded which). Receptors were obtained from a man aged 45 to 65 who had been exposed to COVID-19. The CDR3 runs from the conserved cysteine through the conserved F or W. D genes are given only for firm matches. Only part of the rows carry a size: once, few, many, or a class if the clone is expanded.

j_call v_call d_call clone_size cdr3_aa cdr3_nt
TRBJ1-3 TRBV5-4 - - CASSGQGFSGNTIYF TGTGCCAGCAGCGGACAAGGGTTCTCTGGAAACACCATATATTTT
TRBJ1-2 TRBV27 TRBD1 - CAAGQSDYGYTF TGTGCCGCGGGACAGTCAGACTATGGCTACACCTTC
TRBJ1-6 TRBV28 - once CASSSDSYNSPLHF TGTGCCAGCAGTTCAGACTCCTATAATTCACCCCTCCACTTT
TRBJ1-3 TRBV12-3/TRBV12-4 - - CASSFGGNTIYF TGTGCCAGCAGTTTCGGTGGAAACACCATATATTTT
TRBJ2-2 TRBV6-5 - few CASSYGGSTGELFF TGTGCCAGCAGTTACGGCGGGTCCACCGGGGAGCTGTTTTTT
TRBJ2-1 TRBV15 TRBD1 - CATSRTGTYYNEQFF TGTGCCACCAGCAGGACAGGGACCTATTACAATGAGCAGTTCTTC
TRBJ1-2 TRBV6-5 - - CASSLNPGYGYTF TGTGCCAGCAGTCTTAATCCCGGTTATGGCTACACCTTC
TRBJ1-6 TRBV7-8 - once CASSLVRWGRGNSPLHF TGTGCCAGCAGCTTAGTTCGGTGGGGGAGGGGGAATTCACCCCTCCACTTT
TRBJ1-2 TRBV7-8 TRBD1 - CASSLRPSRGPNYGYTF TGTGCCAGCAGCTTACGACCCAGCAGGGGGCCTAACTATGGCTACACCTTC
TRBJ2-3 TRBV7-3 - - CASSFFGHTAGDTQYF TGTGCCAGCAGCTTTTTTGGTCACACGGCGGGAGATACGCAGTATTTT
TRBJ1-5 TRBV5-1 - - CASEGPGTKFNQPQHF TGCGCCAGCGAGGGTCCAGGAACCAAATTCAATCAGCCCCAGCATTTT
TRBJ2-5 TRBV4-1 TRBD2 - CASSQELAGFQETQYF TGCGCCAGCAGCCAAGAACTAGCGGGCTTCCAAGAGACCCAGTACTTC
TRBJ1-4 TRBV4-1 - few CASSQETVDNEKLFF TGCGCCAGCAGCCAAGAGACAGTAGATAATGAAAAACTGTTTTTT
TRBJ1-5 TRBV7-2 - - CASSLGRGGNQPQHF TGTGCCAGCAGCTTAGGCAGGGGTGGCAATCAGCCCCAGCATTTT
TRBJ1-1 TRBV19 - - CASSIAREGGGTEAFF TGTGCCAGTAGTATAGCGCGCGAGGGCGGCGGCACTGAAGCTTTCTTT
TRBJ1-6 TRBV19 - - CASTPQGFRNSPLHF TGTGCCAGTACCCCACAGGGATTCAGGAATTCACCCCTCCACTTT
TRBJ1-1 TRBV5-1 TRBD1 - CASSFRGQGNTEAFF TGCGCCAGCAGCTTCCGGGGACAGGGGAACACTGAAGCTTTCTTT
TRBJ1-4 TRBV12-3/TRBV12-4 - - CASSYGGSEKLFF TGTGCCAGCAGTTACGGGGGTTCCGAAAAACTGTTTTTT
TRBJ1-1 TRBV5-1 - - CASSTSNAEENTEAFF TGCGCCAGCAGCACCTCCAATGCAGAAGAGAACACTGAAGCTTTCTTT
TRBJ1-1 TRBV6-2/TRBV6-3 - - CASSPSPGHNTEAFF TGTGCCAGCAGCCCCTCCCCGGGACATAACACTGAAGCTTTCTTT
TRBJ1-1 TRBV28 - once CASTTRVDSTEAFF TGTGCCAGCACCACAAGGGTTGACAGTACTGAAGCTTTCTTT
TRBJ1-5 TRBV9 TRBD1 once CASSEGQAATPDQPQHF TGTGCCAGCAGCGAGGGACAGGCGGCAACCCCCGATCAGCCCCAGCATTTT
TRBJ2-3 TRBV18 - - CASLLGTDTQYF TGTGCCAGCCTCCTCGGCACAGATACGCAGTATTTT
TRBJ1-2 TRBV6-1 TRBD1 - CASSELGQGVILYGYTF TGTGCCAGCAGTGAATTAGGACAGGGGGTGATTCTCTATGGCTACACCTTC
TRBJ2-6 TRBV24-1 TRBD1 once CATSTGGSGANVLTF TGTGCCACCTCGACAGGGGGCTCTGGGGCCAACGTCCTGACTTTC
TRBJ1-1 TRBV5-1 TRBD1 - CASSADRGDLNTEAFF TGCGCCAGCAGCGCGGACAGGGGAGATCTGAACACTGAAGCTTTCTTT
TRBJ1-2 TRBV6-5 TRBD1 - CASSRGDRAAGYTF TGTGCCAGCAGCCGCGGAGACAGGGCGGCTGGCTACACCTTC
TRBJ2-7 TRBV7-8 - - CASGGLLTYEQYF TGTGCCTCCGGAGGACTATTAACCTACGAGCAGTACTTC
TRBJ2-2 TRBV9 TRBD1 - CASSVANNRGPDSGELFF TGTGCCAGCAGCGTAGCTAACAACAGGGGCCCCGATTCCGGGGAGCTGTTTTTT
TRBJ1-2 TRBV7-8 - - CASSLEDSHLYGYTF TGTGCCAGCAGCTTAGAGGACTCACACCTCTATGGCTACACCTTC
TRBJ2-2 TRBV28 - - CATFKGGGELFF TGTGCCACCTTCAAAGGGGGCGGGGAGCTGTTTTTT
TRBJ2-1 TRBV7-9 TRBD2 - CASSLTLAGSYNEQFF TGTGCCAGCAGCTTAACTTTAGCGGGCTCCTACAATGAGCAGTTCTTC
TRBJ2-5 TRBV24-1 TRBD1 - CATSDYDRGETQYF TGTGCCACCAGTGATTATGACAGGGGAGAGACCCAGTACTTC
TRBJ1-5 TRBV7-2 TRBD1 few CASSLLSLGAGGNQPQHF TGTGCCAGCAGCCTCCTGAGCCTGGGGGCAGGGGGAAATCAGCCCCAGCATTTT
TRBJ2-3 TRBV5-1 - - CASSLAPGYTDTQYF TGCGCCAGCAGCTTGGCACCAGGATACACAGATACGCAGTATTTT
TRBJ2-3 TRBV7-7 TRBD1 - CASSLNRGTDTQYF TGTGCTAGCAGCTTAAACAGGGGTACAGATACGCAGTATTTT
TRBJ2-2 TRBV5-4 - - CASSTGAREFTGELFF TGTGCCAGCAGCACGGGTGCCAGGGAATTTACCGGGGAGCTGTTTTTT
TRBJ1-2 TRBV5-1 - - CASSLETDMNGYTF TGCGCCAGCAGCTTGGAAACGGACATGAATGGCTACACCTTC
TRBJ1-1 TRBV19 - - CASRPRGRGGFVAFF TGTGCCAGTAGACCAAGGGGCAGAGGGGGTTTTGTAGCTTTCTTT
TRBJ1-2 TRBV28 - - CASSTSGAGYGYTF TGTGCCAGCAGTACCTCAGGGGCGGGCTATGGCTACACCTTC
TRBJ2-3 TRBV28 TRBD2 - CASSLGRSKGRADTQYF TGTGCCAGCAGTTTGGGCCGTAGTAAGGGGAGGGCAGATACGCAGTATTTT